This TCR beta chain was observed in a study of CD8 T cells in ankylosing spondylitis. The CDR3 consists of 16 residues. CDR1 and CDR2 from the germline V gene are SGHTA and FQGTGA. Losses at the gene ends were 5 bases for V and 6 bases for J; bases not matched to a gene: 7. One entry per CDR3 protein, called by TCRdb with MiXCR from the 5' RACE reads. The data hold about 240,000 distinct CDR3 sequences, with around 11% observed a single time. This clonotype was recorded many times. The clonotype originates from a male donor with ankylosing spondylitis or in good health (not recorded which). The source material was blood, either unsorted or a sorted T cell fraction (not recorded which). V gene TRBV7-3 combines with J gene TRBJ2-1; 13 bases agree with TRBD2. CDR3 sequence (DNA): TGTGCCAGCAGCCCCCTCGGACTAGCGGGAGTCAATGAGCAGTTCTTC. Encoded protein: CASSPLGLAGVNEQFF. Full variable domain (outside the CDR3, taken from reference TRBV7-3 and TRBJ2-1): GAGVSQTPSNKVTEKGKYVELRCDPISGHTALYWYRQSLGQGPEFLIYFQGTGAADDSGLPNDRFFAVRPEGSVSTLKIQRTERGDSAVYLCASSPLGLAGVNEQFFGPGTRLTVL.